This TCR beta chain originates from a study of blood T cell repertoires in COVID-19. The method was immunoSEQ multiplex PCR; TCRdb's version includes in-frame clones alone and lacks a portion of them. The sample holds around 400,000 clones, over 75% seen once. The CDR3 runs 13 residues. Per germline, CDR1 LNHDA and CDR2 SQIVND (reference sequence). Trimming removed 11 bases from V and 3 bases from J, with 16 bases in between. The sequenced sample was peripheral blood. V and J are TRBV19 and TRBJ1-1; D is unclear. This TCR derives from a woman aged 55-70 years with COVID-19, enrolled during active disease. CDR3 DNA: TGTGCCGCAAGAGGGCAGTCGTACACTGAAGCTTTCTTT. Amino acid sequence: CAARGQSYTEAFF.